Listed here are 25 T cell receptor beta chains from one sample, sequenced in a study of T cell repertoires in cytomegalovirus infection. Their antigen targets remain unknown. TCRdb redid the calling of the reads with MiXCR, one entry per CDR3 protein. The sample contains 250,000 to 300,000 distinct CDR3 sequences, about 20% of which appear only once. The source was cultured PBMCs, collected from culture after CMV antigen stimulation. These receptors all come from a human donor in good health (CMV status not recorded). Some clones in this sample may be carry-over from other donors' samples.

The CDR3 DNA follows: TGTGCCAGCCGGGGATTTTCAGATACGCAGTATTTT. Its protein product is CASRGFSDTQYF. The J gene is TRBJ2-3, the V gene TRBV6-2 or TRBV6-3, with D perhaps matching TRBD2 (5 bases). Germline V gene data show CDR1 as MNHEY and CDR2 as SVGEGT. Trimming cost V 8 bases and J 4 bases, with 10 bases left between them. This CDR3 comprises 12 residues.

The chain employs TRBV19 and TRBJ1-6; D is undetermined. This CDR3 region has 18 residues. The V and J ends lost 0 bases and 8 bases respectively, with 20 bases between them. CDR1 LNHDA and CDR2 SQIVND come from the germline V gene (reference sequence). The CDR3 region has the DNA TGTGCCAGTAGTATAGATCTTGGTCAGGCGAACGGTCATTCACCCCTCCACTTT. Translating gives CASSIDLGQANGHSPLHF.

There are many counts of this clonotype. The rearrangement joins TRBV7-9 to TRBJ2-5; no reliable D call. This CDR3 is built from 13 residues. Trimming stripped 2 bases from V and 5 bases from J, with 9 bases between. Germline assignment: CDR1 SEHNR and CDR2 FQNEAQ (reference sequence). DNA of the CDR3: TGTGCCAGCAGCTTACGGCAAGGGGAGACCCAGTACTTC. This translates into CASSLRQGETQYF.

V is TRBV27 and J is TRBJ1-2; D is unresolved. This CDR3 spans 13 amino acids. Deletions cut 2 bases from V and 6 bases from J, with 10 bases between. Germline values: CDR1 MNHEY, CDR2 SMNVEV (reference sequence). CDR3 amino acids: CASSLGGSNGYTF. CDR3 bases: TGTGCCAGCAGTTTAGGCGGTTCGAATGGCTACACCTTC.

CDR3 DNA: TGCAGTGCTAGTGCAGGGGCCTACAATGAGCAGTTCTTC. It codes for CSASAGAYNEQFF. This chain links TRBV20-1 with TRBJ2-1; tentative D call: TRBD1 (6 bases). The CDR3 consists of 13 residues. V dropped 3 bases and J dropped 2 bases, with 8 bases sitting between them. Germline V gene sequence: CDR1 DFQATT, CDR2 SNEGSKA (reference sequence).

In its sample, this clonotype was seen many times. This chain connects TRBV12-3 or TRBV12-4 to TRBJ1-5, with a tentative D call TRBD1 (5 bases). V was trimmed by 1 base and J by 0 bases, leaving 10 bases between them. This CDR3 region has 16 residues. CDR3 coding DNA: TGTGCCAGCAGTTTAGGGGGGGGTAATAGCAATCAGCCCCAGCATTTT. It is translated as CASSLGGGNSNQPQHF.

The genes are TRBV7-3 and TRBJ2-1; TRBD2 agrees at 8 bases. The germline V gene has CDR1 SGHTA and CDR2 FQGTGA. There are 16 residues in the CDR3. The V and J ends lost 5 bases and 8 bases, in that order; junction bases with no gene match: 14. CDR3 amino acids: CASSLPPGLGVYEQFF. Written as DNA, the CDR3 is TGTGCCAGCAGCCTCCCGCCGGGACTAGGAGTATATGAGCAGTTCTTC.

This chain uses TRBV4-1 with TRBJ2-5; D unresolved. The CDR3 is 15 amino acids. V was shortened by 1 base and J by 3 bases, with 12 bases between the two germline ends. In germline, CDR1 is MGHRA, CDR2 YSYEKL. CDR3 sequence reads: CASSQVWVWKETQYF. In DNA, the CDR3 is TGCGCCAGCAGCCAAGTATGGGTTTGGAAAGAGACCCAGTACTTC.

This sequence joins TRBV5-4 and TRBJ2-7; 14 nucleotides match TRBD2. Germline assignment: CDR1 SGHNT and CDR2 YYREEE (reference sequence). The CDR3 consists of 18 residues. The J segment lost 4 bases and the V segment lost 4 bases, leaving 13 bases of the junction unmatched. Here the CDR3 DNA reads TGTGCCAGCAGCCACGGAGGGACTAGCGGGAGTGGGAAGTACGAGCAGTACTTC. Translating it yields CASSHGGTSGSGKYEQYF.

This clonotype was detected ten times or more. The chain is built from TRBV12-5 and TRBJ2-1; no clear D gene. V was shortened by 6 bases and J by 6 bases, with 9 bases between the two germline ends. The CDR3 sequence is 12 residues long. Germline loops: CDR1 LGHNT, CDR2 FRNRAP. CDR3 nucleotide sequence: TGTGCTAGTGGGAGGATTTTCAATGAGCAGTTCTTC. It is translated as CASGRIFNEQFF. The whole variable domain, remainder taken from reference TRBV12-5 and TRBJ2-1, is DARVTQTPRHKVTEMGQEVTMRCQPILGHNTVFWYRQTMMQGLELLAYFRNRAPLDDSGMPKDRFSAEMPDATLATLKIQPSEPRDSAVYFCASGRIFNEQFFGPGTRLTVL.

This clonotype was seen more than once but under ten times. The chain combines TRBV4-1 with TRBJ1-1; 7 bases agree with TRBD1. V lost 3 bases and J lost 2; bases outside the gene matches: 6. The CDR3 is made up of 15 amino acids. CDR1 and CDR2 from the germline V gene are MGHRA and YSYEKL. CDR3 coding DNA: TGCGCCAGCAGCCAGAGACAGGGAATTAACACTGAAGCTTTCTTT. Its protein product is CASSQRQGINTEAFF.

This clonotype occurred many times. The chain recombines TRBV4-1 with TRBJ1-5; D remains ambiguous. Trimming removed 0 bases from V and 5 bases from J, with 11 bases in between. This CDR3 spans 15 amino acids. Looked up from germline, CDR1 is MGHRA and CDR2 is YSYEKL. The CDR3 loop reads CASSQDNPQYQPQHF. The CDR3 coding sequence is TGCGCCAGCAGCCAAGACAATCCCCAGTATCAGCCCCAGCATTTT.

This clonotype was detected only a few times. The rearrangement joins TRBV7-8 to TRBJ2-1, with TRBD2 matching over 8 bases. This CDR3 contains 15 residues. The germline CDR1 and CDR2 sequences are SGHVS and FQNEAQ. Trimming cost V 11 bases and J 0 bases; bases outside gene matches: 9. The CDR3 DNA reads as TGTGCCTCGGGCGGGAGGCCACGCTCCTACAATGAGCAGTTCTTC. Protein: CASGGRPRSYNEQFF.

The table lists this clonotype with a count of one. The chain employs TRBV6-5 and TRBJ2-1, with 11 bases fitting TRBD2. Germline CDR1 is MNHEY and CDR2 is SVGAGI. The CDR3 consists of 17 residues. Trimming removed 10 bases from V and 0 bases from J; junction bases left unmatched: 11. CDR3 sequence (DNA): TGTGCCAACACCATAGCGGGAGGGCTAAGCTCCTACAATGAGCAGTTCTTC. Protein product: CANTIAGGLSSYNEQFF.

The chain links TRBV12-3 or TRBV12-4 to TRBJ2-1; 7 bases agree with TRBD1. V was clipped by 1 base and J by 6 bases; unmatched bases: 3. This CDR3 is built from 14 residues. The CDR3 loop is CASSLGTGLNEQFF. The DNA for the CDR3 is TGTGCCAGCAGTTTAGGGACAGGCCTCAATGAGCAGTTCTTC.

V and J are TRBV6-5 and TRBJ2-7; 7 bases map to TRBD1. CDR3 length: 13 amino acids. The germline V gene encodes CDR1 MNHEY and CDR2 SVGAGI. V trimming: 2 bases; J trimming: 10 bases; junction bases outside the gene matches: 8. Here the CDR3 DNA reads TGTGCCAGCAGTTACCGAATCGGGACAGTACAGTACTTC. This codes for CASSYRIGTVQYF.

CDR3 nucleotides: TGTGCCAGCAGTTGGAAGGGGACAGACACAGATACGCAGTATTTT. Residues: CASSWKGTDTDTQYF. The V call is TRBV7-8, the J call TRBJ2-3; 7 bases match TRBD1. The V gene end was trimmed by 6 bases and the J gene end by 2 bases; junction bases not matched to a gene: 8. The CDR3 contains 15 residues. Per the germline V gene, CDR1 is SGHVS and CDR2 is FQNEAQ.

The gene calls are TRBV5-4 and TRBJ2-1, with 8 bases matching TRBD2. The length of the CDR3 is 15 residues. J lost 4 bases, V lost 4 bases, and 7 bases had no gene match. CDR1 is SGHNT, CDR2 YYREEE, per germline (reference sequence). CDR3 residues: CASSPELADYNEQFF. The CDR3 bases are TGTGCCAGCAGCCCTGAACTAGCGGATTACAATGAGCAGTTCTTC.

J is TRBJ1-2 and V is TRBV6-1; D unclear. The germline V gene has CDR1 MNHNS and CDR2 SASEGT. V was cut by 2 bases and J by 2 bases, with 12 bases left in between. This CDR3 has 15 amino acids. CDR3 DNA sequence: TGTGCCAGCAGTGAAATGGGGATTCAGAACTATGGCTACACCTTC. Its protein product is CASSEMGIQNYGYTF.

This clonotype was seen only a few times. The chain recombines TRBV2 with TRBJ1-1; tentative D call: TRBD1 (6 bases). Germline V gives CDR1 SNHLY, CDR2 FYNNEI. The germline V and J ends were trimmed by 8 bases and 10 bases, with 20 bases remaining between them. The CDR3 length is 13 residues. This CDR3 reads CASLWTRGQRAFF. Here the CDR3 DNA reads TGTGCCAGCCTCTGGACTCGGGGGCAAAGAGCTTTCTTT.

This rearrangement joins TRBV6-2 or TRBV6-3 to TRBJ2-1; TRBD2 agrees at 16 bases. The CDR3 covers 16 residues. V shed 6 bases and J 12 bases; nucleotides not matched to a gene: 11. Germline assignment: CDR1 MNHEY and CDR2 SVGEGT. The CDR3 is CASSGTSGRATPGQFF. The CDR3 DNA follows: TGTGCCAGCAGCGGGACTAGCGGGAGGGCTACGCCGGGGCAGTTCTTC.

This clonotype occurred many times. The CDR3 bases are TGTGCCAGCAGCTCCCTCTTGTACGGGAGCTCCTACAATGAGCAGTTCTTC. Protein sequence: CASSSLLYGSSYNEQFF. V usage is TRBV7-9 and J usage is TRBJ2-1; possible D gene TRBD2, 6 bases. The CDR3 has 17 amino acids. V dropped 4 bases and J dropped 0 bases, with 16 bases sitting between them. Germline values: CDR1 SEHNR, CDR2 FQNEAQ (reference sequence).

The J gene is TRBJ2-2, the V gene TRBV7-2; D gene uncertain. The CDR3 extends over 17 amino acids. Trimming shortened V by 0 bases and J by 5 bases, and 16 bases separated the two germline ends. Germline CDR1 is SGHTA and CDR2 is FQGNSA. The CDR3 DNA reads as TGTGCCAGCAGCTTAGCGGGTGGACCCTCGTGGACCGGGGAGCTGTTTTTT. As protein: CASSLAGGPSWTGELFF.

CDR3 sequence reads: CASTGNTVNQPQHF. In nucleotides, the CDR3 is TGTGCCAGCACCGGAAATACTGTGAATCAGCCCCAGCATTTT. The chain joins TRBV2 to TRBJ1-5; the D is unclear. V lost 7 bases, J lost 4 bases, and 14 bases lay in between. Germline-derived CDR1 and CDR2 are SNHLY and FYNNEI. The CDR3 is 14 amino acids.

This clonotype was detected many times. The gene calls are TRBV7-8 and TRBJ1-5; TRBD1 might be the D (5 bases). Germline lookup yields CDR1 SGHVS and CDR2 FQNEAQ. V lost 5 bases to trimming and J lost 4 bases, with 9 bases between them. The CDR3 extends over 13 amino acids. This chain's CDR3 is CASSATANQPQHF. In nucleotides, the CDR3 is TGTGCCAGCAGCGCGACAGCTAATCAGCCCCAGCATTTT.